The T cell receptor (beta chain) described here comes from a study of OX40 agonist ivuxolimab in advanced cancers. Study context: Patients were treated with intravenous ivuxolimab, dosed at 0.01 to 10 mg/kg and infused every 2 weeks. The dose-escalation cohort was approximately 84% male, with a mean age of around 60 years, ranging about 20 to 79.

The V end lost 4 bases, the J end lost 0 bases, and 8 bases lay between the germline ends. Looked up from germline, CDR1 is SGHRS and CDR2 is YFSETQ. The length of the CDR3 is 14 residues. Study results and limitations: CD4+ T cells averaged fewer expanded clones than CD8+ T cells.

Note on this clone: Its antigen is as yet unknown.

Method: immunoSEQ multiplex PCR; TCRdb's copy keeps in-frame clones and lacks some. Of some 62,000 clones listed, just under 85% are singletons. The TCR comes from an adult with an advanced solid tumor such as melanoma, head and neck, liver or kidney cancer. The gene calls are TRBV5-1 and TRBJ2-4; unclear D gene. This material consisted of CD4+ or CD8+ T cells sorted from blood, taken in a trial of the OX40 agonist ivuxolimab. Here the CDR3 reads CASSPKPAKNIQYF. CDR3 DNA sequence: TGCGCCAGCAGCCCTAAACCAGCCAAAAACATTCAGTACTTC.